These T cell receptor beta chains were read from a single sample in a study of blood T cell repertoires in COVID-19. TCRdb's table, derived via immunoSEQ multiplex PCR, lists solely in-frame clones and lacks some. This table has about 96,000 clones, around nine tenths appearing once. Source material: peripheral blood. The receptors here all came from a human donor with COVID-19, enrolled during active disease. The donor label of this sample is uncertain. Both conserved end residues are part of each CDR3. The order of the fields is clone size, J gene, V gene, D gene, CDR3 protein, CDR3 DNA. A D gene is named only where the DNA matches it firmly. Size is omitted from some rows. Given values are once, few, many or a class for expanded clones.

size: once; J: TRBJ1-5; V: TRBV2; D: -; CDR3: CASGEGRYQPQHF; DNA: TGTGCCAGCGGGGAAGGGCGGTATCAGCCCCAGCATTTT
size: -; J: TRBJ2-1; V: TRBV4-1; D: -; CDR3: CASSHSLGGGGIYNEQFF; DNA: TGCGCCAGCAGCCACTCTCTAGGGGGCGGGGGGATTTACAATGAGCAGTTCTTC
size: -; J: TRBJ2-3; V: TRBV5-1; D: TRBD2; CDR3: CASTTGTDGGTQYF; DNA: TGCGCCAGCACGACCGGGACGGACGGGGGGACGCAGTATTTT
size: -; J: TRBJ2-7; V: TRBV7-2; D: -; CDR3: CASSAGQTSYEQYF; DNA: TGTGCCAGCAGCGCTGGGCAGACCAGCTACGAGCAGTACTTC
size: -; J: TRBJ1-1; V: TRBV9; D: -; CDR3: CASSVALRNTEAFF; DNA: TGTGCCAGCAGCGTAGCTTTGAGGAACACTGAAGCTTTCTTT
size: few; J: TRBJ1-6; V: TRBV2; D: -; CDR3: CASSSGGRSPLHF; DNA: TGTGCCAGCAGTAGTGGGGGCCGAAGCCCCCTCCACTTT
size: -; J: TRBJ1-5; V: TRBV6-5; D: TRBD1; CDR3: CASSRDRDQPQHF; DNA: TGTGCCAGCAGTAGGGACAGGGATCAGCCCCAGCATTTT
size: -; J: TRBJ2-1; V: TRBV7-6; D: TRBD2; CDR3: CASSQALGLADSYNEQFF; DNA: TGTGCCAGCAGCCAGGCCCTTGGACTAGCTGACTCCTACAATGAGCAGTTCTTC
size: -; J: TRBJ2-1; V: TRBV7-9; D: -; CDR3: CASSLVQENNEQFF; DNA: TGTGCCAGCAGCTTAGTACAGGAAAACAATGAGCAGTTCTTC
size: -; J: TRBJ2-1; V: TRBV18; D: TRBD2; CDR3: CASSLTSGRGNEQFF; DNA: TGTGCCAGCTCATTAACCAGCGGGAGGGGGAATGAGCAGTTCTTC
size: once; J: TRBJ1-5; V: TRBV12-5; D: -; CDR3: CASGLSDLSNQPQHF; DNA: TGTGCTAGTGGTTTGAGCGACCTCAGCAATCAGCCCCAGCATTTT
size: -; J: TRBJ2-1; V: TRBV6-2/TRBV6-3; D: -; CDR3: CASSYFRQVGRRSYNEQFF; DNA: TGTGCCAGCAGTTATTTCCGCCAAGTAGGGAGACGCTCCTACAATGAGCAGTTCTTC
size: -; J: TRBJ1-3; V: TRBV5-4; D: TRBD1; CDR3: CASSLDRVSGNTIYF; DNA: TGTGCCAGCAGCCTAGACAGGGTCTCTGGAAACACCATATATTTT
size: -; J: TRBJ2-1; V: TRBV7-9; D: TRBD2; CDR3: CASSPSSGLAGGQYNEQFF; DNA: TGTGCCAGCAGCCCTTCATCTGGACTAGCGGGGGGCCAGTACAATGAGCAGTTCTTC
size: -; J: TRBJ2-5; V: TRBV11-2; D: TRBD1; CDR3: CASSFYRRTGLQETQYF; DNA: TGTGCCAGCAGCTTCTACCGTAGGACAGGGCTCCAAGAGACCCAGTACTTC
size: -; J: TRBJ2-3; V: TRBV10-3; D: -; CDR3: CAISVWAADTQYF; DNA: TGTGCCATCAGTGTCTGGGCCGCAGATACGCAGTATTTT
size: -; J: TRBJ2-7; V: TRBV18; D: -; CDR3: CASSPAGTRFIQYF; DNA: TGTGCCAGCTCACCGGCCGGGACAAGGTTTATTCAGTACTTC
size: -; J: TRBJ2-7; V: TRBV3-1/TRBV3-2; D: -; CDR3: CASSARTNEQYF; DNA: TGTGCCAGCAGCGCCCGGACTAACGAGCAGTACTTC
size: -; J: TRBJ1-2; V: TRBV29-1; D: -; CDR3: CSVETGTDYGYTF; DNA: TGCAGCGTTGAAACAGGGACGGACTATGGCTACACCTTC
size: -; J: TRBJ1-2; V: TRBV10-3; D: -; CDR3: CAIMGSGYGYTF; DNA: TGTGCCATCATGGGGAGCGGCTATGGCTACACCTTC
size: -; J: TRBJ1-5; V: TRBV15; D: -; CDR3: CATSIGEEATGPQHF; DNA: TGTGCCACCAGCATAGGGGAGGAGGCCACCGGGCCCCAGCATTTT
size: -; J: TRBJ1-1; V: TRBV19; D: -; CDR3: CASSGDRRPTSEAFF; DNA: TGTGCCAGTAGTGGAGACAGGAGGCCGACGTCTGAAGCTTTCTTT
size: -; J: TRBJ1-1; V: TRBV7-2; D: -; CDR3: CASSPGRGATEAFF; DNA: TGTGCCAGCAGCCCGGGGCGGGGCGCCACTGAAGCTTTCTTT
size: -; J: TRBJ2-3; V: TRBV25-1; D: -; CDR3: CASSEPSGRTSDTQYF; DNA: TGTGCCAGCAGTGAACCAAGCGGGCGGACCTCAGATACGCAGTATTTT
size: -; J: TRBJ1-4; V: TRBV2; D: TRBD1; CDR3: CASRRDRAEKLFF; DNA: TGTGCCAGCAGGCGGGACAGGGCCGAAAAACTGTTTTTT
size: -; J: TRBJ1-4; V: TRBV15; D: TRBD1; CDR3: CATSRALGQGNEKLFF; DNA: TGTGCCACCAGCAGAGCGCTGGGACAGGGGAATGAAAAACTGTTTTTT
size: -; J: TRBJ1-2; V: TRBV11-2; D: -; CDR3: CASSRVDSYGYTF; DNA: TGTGCCAGCAGCCGCGTCGACAGCTATGGCTACACCTTC
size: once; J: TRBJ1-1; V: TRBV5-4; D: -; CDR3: CASSAEQGMNTEAFF; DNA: TGTGCCAGCAGCGCGGAGCAGGGAATGAACACTGAAGCTTTCTTT
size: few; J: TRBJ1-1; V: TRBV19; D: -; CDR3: CASSIEGLNTEAFF; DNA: TGTGCCAGTAGTATAGAGGGGCTGAACACTGAAGCTTTCTTT
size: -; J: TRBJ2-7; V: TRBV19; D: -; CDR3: CASSIGAGYEQYF; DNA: TGTGCCAGTAGTATTGGGGCAGGGTACGAGCAGTACTTC
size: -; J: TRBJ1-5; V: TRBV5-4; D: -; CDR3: CASSLGPDNQPQHF; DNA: TGTGCCAGCAGCTTGGGTCCAGATAATCAGCCCCAGCATTTT
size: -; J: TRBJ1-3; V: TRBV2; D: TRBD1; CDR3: CASSEQGAGDTIYF; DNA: TGTGCCAGCAGCGAACAGGGGGCGGGGGACACCATATATTTT